What follows are 9 T cell receptor beta chains derived from one specimen sequenced in a study of blood T cell repertoires in COVID-19. Method: immunoSEQ multiplex PCR; TCRdb's copy keeps in-frame clones and lacks some. The repertoire holds roughly 97,000 clones, with about 89% as singletons. Specimen: peripheral blood. The origin of the receptors is a man in his forties or fifties with acute or convalescent COVID-19.

The chain recombines TRBV9 with TRBJ2-3; possibly TRBD1 for D (5 bases). Germline lookup yields CDR1 SGDLS and CDR2 YYNGEE. This CDR3 is 16 amino acids long. The V end lost 1 base, the J end lost 6 bases, and 18 bases lay between the germline ends. CDR3 sequence (DNA): TGTGCCAGCAGCGTAAATCCCCAGTGGGGCGTGGATACGCAGTATTTT. This sequence encodes CASSVNPQWGVDTQYF.

V and J are TRBV13 and TRBJ1-1; 9 bases map to TRBD1. The CDR3 length is 14 residues. V was clipped by 2 bases and J by 6 bases; unmatched bases: 4. CDR1 is PRHDT and CDR2 is FYEKMQ in the germline V gene (reference sequence). The CDR3 bases are TGTGCCAGCAGCTTACTACAGGGGGCGGCTGAAGCTTTCTTT. Protein product: CASSLLQGAAEAFF. The full variable domain, with the rest looked up from reference TRBV13 and TRBJ1-1, is AAGVIQSPRHLIKEKRETATLKCYPIPRHDTVYWYQQGPGQDPQFLISFYEKMQSDKGSIPDRFSAQQFSDYHSELNMSSLELGDSALYFCASSLLQGAAEAFFGQGTRLTVV.

CDR3 nucleotide sequence: TGTGCCAGCAGTCGAGGACAGTCATCCTACGAGCAGTACTTC. Its protein product is CASSRGQSSYEQYF. The chain employs TRBV6-5 and TRBJ2-7; D possibly corresponds to TRBD1 (6 bases). The germline gives CDR1 MNHEY, CDR2 SVGAGI. Trimming stripped 5 bases from V and 1 base from J, with 12 bases between. The CDR3 contains 14 residues.

This sequence joins TRBV19 and TRBJ2-6, with no clear D. The CDR3 has 14 residues. The germline CDR1 and CDR2 sequences are LNHDA and SQIVND (reference sequence). Trimming took 7 bases from V and 0 from J, leaving 7 bases between them. CDR3 loop: CASISSSGANVLTF. The CDR3 DNA follows: TGTGCCAGTATATCCAGCTCTGGGGCCAACGTCCTGACTTTC. Together with reference TRBV19 and TRBJ2-6, the CDR3 gives the full variable domain: DGGITQSPKYLFRKEGQNVTLSCEQNLNHDAMYWYRQDPGQGLRLIYYSQIVNDFQKGDIAEGYSVSREKKESFPLTVTSAQKNPTAFYLCASISSSGANVLTFGAGSRLTVL.

In DNA, the CDR3 is TGTGCCAGCAGTGACCGACCGCGGGAGAGGGCAGATACGCAGTATTTT. Amino acid sequence: CASSDRPRERADTQYF. This chain joins TRBV6-4 and TRBJ2-3, with 7 bases lining up with TRBD2. The trim removed 2 bases at V and 4 bases at J, leaving 9 bases unmatched. Germline V gene lookup returns CDR1 MRHNA and CDR2 SNTAGT. The CDR3 is made up of 16 amino acids.

The chain carries TRBV19 and TRBJ1-5; TRBD1 matches 7 bases. This CDR3 spans 16 amino acids. Germline V gene sequence: CDR1 LNHDA, CDR2 SQIVND (reference sequence). V was clipped by 1 base and J by 4 bases; unmatched bases: 7. This CDR3 is CASSIGDRVGNQPQHF. The CDR3, as DNA: TGTGCCAGTAGTATAGGCGACAGGGTTGGTAATCAGCCCCAGCATTTT.

V gene TRBV5-1 combines with J gene TRBJ2-1; possibly TRBD2 for D (6 bases). CDR1 and CDR2 from the germline V gene are SGHRS and YFSETQ. CDR3 length equals 13 residues. V lost 3 bases and J lost 7, with 11 bases in between. The CDR3 DNA follows: TGCGCCAGCAGCTGGGTAGCGGAGAATGAGCAGTTCTTC. It codes for CASSWVAENEQFF.

The rearrangement uses TRBV7-9 and TRBJ1-1, with 8 bases lining up with TRBD1. The CDR3 has 14 residues. CDR1 and CDR2 (germline): SEHNR, FQNEAQ (reference sequence). V shed 3 bases, J shed 7 bases, and the junction held 7 bases outside the gene matches. The CDR3 DNA follows: TGTGCCAGCAGCTTGAGACAGGGGAAGGGTGAAGCTTTCTTT. It is translated as CASSLRQGKGEAFF.

This clone was seen more than once but under ten times. The chain uses TRBV5-1 and TRBJ2-1; TRBD2 agrees at 15 bases. V shed 4 bases, J shed 1 base, and the junction held 3 bases outside the gene matches. The germline V gene encodes CDR1 SGHRS and CDR2 YFSETQ. This CDR3 region has 17 residues. The CDR3 is CASSLGTSGRSYNEQFF. The CDR3 DNA reads as TGCGCCAGCAGCCTTGGGACTAGCGGGAGGTCCTACAATGAGCAGTTCTTC.